This passage covers 10 T cell receptor beta chains from one sample sequenced in a study of radiotherapy plus CTLA-4 blockade in lung cancer. Only in-frame clones appear in the TCRdb table, and some are missing; sequencing was by immunoSEQ multiplex PCR. The repertoire consists of about 80,000 clones, with about four fifths occurring once and the leading ten covering under 25%. Sequenced material: peripheral blood, taken from a patient treated with radiotherapy plus ipilimumab. The receptor source for this set is a human donor with non-small cell lung cancer whose response to radiotherapy plus ipilimumab could not be evaluated. Some clones in this sample may be carry-over from other donors' samples.

This clone showed up just a few times. V usage is TRBV2 and J usage is TRBJ1-1; D is undetermined. This CDR3 has 15 residues. CDR1 is SNHLY and CDR2 is FYNNEI in the germline V gene. V was pared by 7 bases and J by 1 base, with 16 bases between. This CDR3 reads CASTAMEATNTEAFF. DNA of the CDR3: TGTGCCAGCACTGCAATGGAAGCGACGAACACTGAAGCTTTCTTT.

The sample holds a few counts of this clone. The V gene is TRBV5-1, the J gene TRBJ2-7, with 11 bases fitting TRBD1. CDR3 length: 17 residues. The germline V gene encodes CDR1 SGHRS and CDR2 YFSETQ. V was pared by 4 bases and J by 1 base, with 10 bases of the junction left unmatched. This chain's CDR3 is CASSASPGQGESYEQYF. The CDR3 bases are TGCGCCAGCAGCGCCAGCCCGGGACAGGGGGAATCCTACGAGCAGTACTTC.

The sample holds a few counts of this clone. The chain combines TRBV10-3 with TRBJ1-3, with 10 positions matching TRBD1. Germline assignment: CDR1 ENHRY and CDR2 SYGVKD. This CDR3 has 16 residues. V shed 6 bases and J 4 bases; nucleotides not matched to a gene: 9. CDR3 DNA sequence: TGTGCCATCAGCGACCCCGGGACAGGGGCCGGAAACACCATATATTTT. As protein: CAISDPGTGAGNTIYF.

The chain is built from TRBV5-1 and TRBJ2-2, with 8 nucleotides matching TRBD1. With 2 bases clipped from V and 1 base from J, the junction kept 4 bases outside the gene matches. There are 16 residues in the CDR3. The germline gives CDR1 SGHRS, CDR2 YFSETQ. The CDR3 is CASSLPGTGNTGELFF. In DNA form, the CDR3 reads TGCGCCAGCAGCTTACCCGGGACAGGGAACACCGGGGAGCTGTTTTTT.

The count of this clone is one. The chain is built from TRBV7-3 and TRBJ2-3; the D gene is possibly TRBD1 (6 bases). Germline V gene lookup returns CDR1 SGHTA and CDR2 FQGTGA. The germline V and J ends were trimmed by 2 bases and 0 bases, with 9 bases remaining between them. This CDR3 has 15 amino acids. The CDR3 here is CASSLVGTSTDTQYF. DNA for the CDR3: TGTGCCAGCAGCTTAGTCGGGACAAGCACAGATACGCAGTATTTT. The full variable domain, completed using reference TRBV7-3 and TRBJ2-3, is GAGVSQTPSNKVTEKGKYVELRCDPISGHTALYWYRQSLGQGPEFLIYFQGTGAADDSGLPNDRFFAVRPEGSVSTLKIQRTERGDSAVYLCASSLVGTSTDTQYFGPGTRLTVL.

This clone has only one observation. The chain employs TRBV27 and TRBJ1-4; D not certain. The CDR3 has 15 amino acids. Germline CDR1 is MNHEY and CDR2 is SMNVEV (reference sequence). The ends were cut back, 1 base at V and 7 bases at J, with 13 bases in the middle. The CDR3 sequence: CASSLLGSGSEKLFF. DNA of the CDR3: TGTGCCAGCAGTTTATTAGGTTCGGGGTCTGAAAAACTGTTTTTT. Combining the CDR3 with reference TRBV27 and TRBJ1-4 gives the whole variable domain EAQVTQNPRYLITVTGKKLTVTCSQNMNHEYMSWYRQDPGLGLRQIYYSMNVEVTDKGDVPEGYKVSRKEKRNFPLILESPSPNQTSLYFCASSLLGSGSEKLFFGSGTQLSVL.

The chain carries TRBV7-6 and TRBJ2-1; TRBD2 agrees at 16 bases. J was trimmed by 0 bases and V by 5 bases; bases with no gene match: 7. This CDR3 contains 19 residues. Germline assignment: CDR1 SGHVS and CDR2 FNYEAQ. The CDR3 DNA sequence: TGTGCCAGCAGCCACGTGGGGACTAGCGGGGGGGCCTCCTACAATGAGCAGTTCTTC. This codes for CASSHVGTSGGASYNEQFF.

The V call is TRBV25-1, the J call TRBJ2-7, with 9 nucleotides matching TRBD1. V shed 8 bases, J shed 5 bases, and the junction held 16 bases outside the gene matches. Germline V gene lookup returns CDR1 MGHDK and CDR2 SYGVNS. The length of the CDR3 is 16 residues. The CDR3 DNA is TGTGCCAGCCAACCTCAGTGGGACAGGGAAGGAAACGAGCAGTACTTC. It yields the protein CASQPQWDREGNEQYF.

This chain joins TRBV6-6 and TRBJ2-3, with D perhaps matching TRBD2 (6 bases). There are 16 residues in the CDR3. The V end lost 2 bases, the J end lost 3 bases, and 15 bases lay between the germline ends. Germline CDR1 reads MNHNY; CDR2 reads SVGAGI (reference sequence). The CDR3, as DNA: TGTGCCAGCAGTTACAAGGCGGGGCTCGGTACAGATACGCAGTATTTT. This encodes CASSYKAGLGTDTQYF.

V is TRBV5-6 and J is TRBJ2-7; 8 nucleotides align to TRBD2. The germline gives CDR1 SGHDT, CDR2 YYEEEE. This CDR3 spans 15 amino acids. Trimming at V came to 4 bases and at J to 2 bases, leaving 8 bases not matched to a gene. Written as DNA, the CDR3 is TGTGCCAGCAGCCCACCGGGAGGGGGTGCCTACGAGCAGTACTTC. It is translated as CASSPPGGGAYEQYF.